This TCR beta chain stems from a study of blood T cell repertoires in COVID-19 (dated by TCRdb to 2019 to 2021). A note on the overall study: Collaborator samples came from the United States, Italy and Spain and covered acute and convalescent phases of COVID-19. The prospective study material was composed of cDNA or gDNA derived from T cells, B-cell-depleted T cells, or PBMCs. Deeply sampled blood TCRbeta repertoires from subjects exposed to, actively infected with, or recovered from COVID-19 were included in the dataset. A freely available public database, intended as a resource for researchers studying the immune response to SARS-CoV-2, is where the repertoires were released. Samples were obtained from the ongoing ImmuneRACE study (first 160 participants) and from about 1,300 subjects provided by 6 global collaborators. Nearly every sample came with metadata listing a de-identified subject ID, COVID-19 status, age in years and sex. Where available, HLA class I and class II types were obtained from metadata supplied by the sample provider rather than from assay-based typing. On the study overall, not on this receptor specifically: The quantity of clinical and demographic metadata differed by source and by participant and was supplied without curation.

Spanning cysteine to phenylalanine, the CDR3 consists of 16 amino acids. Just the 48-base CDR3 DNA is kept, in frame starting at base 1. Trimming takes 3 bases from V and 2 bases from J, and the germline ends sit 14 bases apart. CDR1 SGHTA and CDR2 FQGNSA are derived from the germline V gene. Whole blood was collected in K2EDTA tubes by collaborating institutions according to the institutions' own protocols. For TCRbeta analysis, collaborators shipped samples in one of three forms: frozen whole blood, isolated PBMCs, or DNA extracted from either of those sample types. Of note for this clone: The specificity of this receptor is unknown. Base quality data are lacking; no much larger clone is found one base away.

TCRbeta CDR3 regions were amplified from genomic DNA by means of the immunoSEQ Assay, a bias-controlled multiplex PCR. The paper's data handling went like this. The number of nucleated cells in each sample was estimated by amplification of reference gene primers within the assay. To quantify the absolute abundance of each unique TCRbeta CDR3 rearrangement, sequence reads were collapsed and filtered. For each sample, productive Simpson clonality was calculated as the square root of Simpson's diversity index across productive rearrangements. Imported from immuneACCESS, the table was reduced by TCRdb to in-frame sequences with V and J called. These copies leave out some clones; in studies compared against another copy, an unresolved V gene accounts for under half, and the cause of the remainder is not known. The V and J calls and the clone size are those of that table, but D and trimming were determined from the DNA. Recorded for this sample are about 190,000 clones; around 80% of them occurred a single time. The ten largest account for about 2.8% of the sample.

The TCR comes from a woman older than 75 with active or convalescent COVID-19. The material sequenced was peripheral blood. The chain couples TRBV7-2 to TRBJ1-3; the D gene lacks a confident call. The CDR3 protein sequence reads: CASSLISRGPGNTIYF. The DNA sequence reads TGTGCCAGCAGCTTGATAAGCCGGGGTCCTGGAAACACCATATATTTT.